This TCR beta chain was observed in a study of blood T cell repertoires in COVID-19. The Seattle patients joined while their infection was active and were tracked longitudinally afterward. Under the authors' procedure: From reference gene primer amplification, estimates of nucleated cell counts were derived. This table comes from immunoSEQ multiplex PCR, and its TCRdb copy is limited to in-frame clones, with some not included. Clone size and the V and J calls come from that table; the DNA yielded D and trimming. Here the sample spans about 200,000 clones, 92% being singletons. V gave up 4 bases and J gave up 3 bases; unmatched junction bases: 8. The CDR3 consists of 16 residues. Germline lookup yields CDR1 LNHDA and CDR2 SQIVND (reference sequence).

The source material was peripheral blood. The chain employs TRBV19 and TRBJ1-5; 8 bases fit TRBD1. This TCR was sampled from a man in his sixties with COVID-19, enrolled during active disease. CDR3 in amino acids: CASSNRGQVDNQPQHF. For the CDR3, the DNA is TGTGCCAGTAGTAATAGGGGACAGGTAGACAATCAGCCCCAGCATTTT. Full variable domain (remainder filled in from reference TRBV19 and TRBJ1-5): DGGITQSPKYLFRKEGQNVTLSCEQNLNHDAMYWYRQDPGQGLRLIYYSQIVNDFQKGDIAEGYSVSREKKESFPLTVTSAQKNPTAFYLCASSNRGQVDNQPQHFGDGTRLSIL.